This passage covers 5 T cell receptor beta chains from one sample sequenced in a study of tumour-infiltrating T cells in Burkitt lymphoma (dated by TCRdb to about 2020). Libraries were prepared through the immunoSEQ multiplex PCR assay. Sourced from immuneACCESS, this table was stored by TCRdb with only in-frame sequences that have V and J called. A share of the clones is absent; for the studies checked, an unresolved V gene accounts for under half, and the remainder has no known explanation. For this sample the table gives approximately 46,000 clones, of which less than 40% were detected only once. The biggest ten clones account for 2.9% of the sample. Material: tumor tissue. Source of these receptors: a human donor with Burkitt lymphoma.

The rearrangement joins TRBV7-2 to TRBJ2-3; D is unresolved. Germline-derived CDR1 and CDR2 are SGHTA and FQGNSA. The CDR3 extends over 15 amino acids. V lost 5 bases and J lost 0, with 12 bases in between. CDR3 nucleotides: TGTGCCAGCAGCCCCCTGGCGGTAAGCACAGATACGCAGTATTTT. As protein: CASSPLAVSTDTQYF.

This clone was observed a handful of times. This rearrangement joins TRBV18 to TRBJ2-3; the D gene could be TRBD1 or TRBD2 (6 bases each). With 3 bases removed from V and 2 bases from J, the gap between germline ends came to 15 bases. Germline V gene lookup returns CDR1 KGHSH and CDR2 LQKENI. CDR3 size: 16 residues. For the CDR3, the DNA is TGTGCCAGCTCACCGAGGGTCGGGGGCAACACAGATACGCAGTATTTT. It encodes CASSPRVGGNTDTQYF.

The gene calls are TRBV7-2 and TRBJ2-5; 10 nucleotides align to TRBD2. The CDR3 loop spans 19 amino acids. The germline V gene encodes CDR1 SGHTA and CDR2 FQGNSA. The junction had 21 bases not matched to a gene; V was cut back by 4 bases and J by 7 bases. The DNA for the CDR3 is TGTGCCAGCAGCTCTCTAGCGCTCACAGGGACTAGCGTTGCGGGGACCCAGTACTTC. Translated, it gives CASSSLALTGTSVAGTQYF.

This clone was found a few times. The chain employs TRBV28 and TRBJ1-2, with D possibly matching TRBD1 (6 bases). The CDR3 length is 13 residues. V was shortened by 6 bases and J by 0 bases, with 8 bases between the two germline ends. Germline values: CDR1 MDHEN, CDR2 SYDVKM. The CDR3 reads CASRDSSNYGYTF. For the CDR3, the DNA is TGTGCCAGCAGGGACAGTTCTAACTATGGCTACACCTTC.

The chain joins TRBV10-3 to TRBJ2-3; no clear D gene. V gave up 3 bases and J gave up 3 bases, with 4 bases separating them. The length of the CDR3 is 12 residues. From germline, CDR1 is ENHRY and CDR2 SYGVKD. The CDR3 bases are TGTGCCATCAGTGAACAAACAGATACGCAGTATTTT. Its translation is CAISEQTDTQYF.